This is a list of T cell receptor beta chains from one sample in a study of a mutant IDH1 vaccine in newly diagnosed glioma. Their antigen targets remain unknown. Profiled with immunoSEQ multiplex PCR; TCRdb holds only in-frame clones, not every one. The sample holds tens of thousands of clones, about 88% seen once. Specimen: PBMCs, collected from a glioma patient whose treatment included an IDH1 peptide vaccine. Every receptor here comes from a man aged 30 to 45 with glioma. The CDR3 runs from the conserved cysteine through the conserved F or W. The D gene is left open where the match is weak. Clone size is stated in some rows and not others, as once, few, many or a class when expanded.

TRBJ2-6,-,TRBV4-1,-,CASSQGGVLSGANVLTF,TGCGCCAGCAGCCAAGGAGGTGTCCTCTCTGGGGCCAACGTCCTGACTTTC
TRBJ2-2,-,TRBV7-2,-,CASSLGPGELFF,TGTGCCAGCAGCTTAGGGCCCGGGGAGCTGTTTTTT
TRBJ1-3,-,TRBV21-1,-,CASSTFGNSGNTIYF,TGTGCCAGCAGCACCTTTGGGAACTCTGGAAACACCATATATTTT
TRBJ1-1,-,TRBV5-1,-,CASSLGPRQSNTEAFF,TGCGCCAGCAGCTTGGGGCCCCGACAGTCGAACACTGAAGCTTTCTTT
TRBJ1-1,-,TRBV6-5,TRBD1,CASILMQQGADRAFF,TGTGCCAGCATCCTTATGCAACAGGGGGCCGATAGAGCTTTCTTT
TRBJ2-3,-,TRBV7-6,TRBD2,CASSLAEASGGVDTQYF,TGTGCCAGCAGCTTAGCGGAGGCTAGCGGGGGCGTAGATACGCAGTATTTT
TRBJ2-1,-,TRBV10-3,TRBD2,CATTGTSGGTYNEQFF,TGTGCCACCACCGGGACTAGCGGGGGGACATACAATGAGCAGTTCTTC
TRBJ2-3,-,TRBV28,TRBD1,CATSGGPTDTQYF,TGTGCCACCTCAGGGGGACCCACAGATACGCAGTATTTT
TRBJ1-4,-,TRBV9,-,CASSAEGEANEKLFF,TGTGCCAGCAGCGCGGAAGGGGAGGCTAATGAAAAACTGTTTTTT
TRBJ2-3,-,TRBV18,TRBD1,CASSPRTGAVSTDTQYF,TGTGCCAGCTCACCCCGGACAGGGGCGGTAAGCACAGATACGCAGTATTTT
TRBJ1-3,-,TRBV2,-,CASSEDTIYF,TGTGCCAGCAGTGAAGACACCATATATTTT
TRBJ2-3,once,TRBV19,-,CATRGGAPDTQYF,TGTGCCACAAGGGGGGGTGCCCCAGATACGCAGTATTTT
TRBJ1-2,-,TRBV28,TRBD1,CASSLAGRGRSNGYTF,TGTGCCAGCAGTTTAGCGGGCAGGGGGCGCTCTAATGGCTACACCTTC
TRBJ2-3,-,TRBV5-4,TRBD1,CASSAGTGVPDTQYF,TGTGCCAGCAGTGCCGGGACAGGGGTGCCAGATACGCAGTATTTT
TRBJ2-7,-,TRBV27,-,CASSQGNYGQYF,TGTGCCAGCAGCCAGGGTAACTACGGGCAGTACTTC
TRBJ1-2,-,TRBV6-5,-,CASSTRPYGYTF,TGTGCCAGCAGTACGAGACCCTATGGCTACACCTTC
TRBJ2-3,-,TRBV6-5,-,CASASTDTQYF,TGTGCCAGTGCGAGCACAGATACGCAGTATTTT
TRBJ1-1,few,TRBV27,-,CASSLGRGNEAFF,TGTGCCAGCAGTTTAGGCAGGGGCAATGAAGCTTTCTTT
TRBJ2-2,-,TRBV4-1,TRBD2,CASSPRVSAGGTTGELFF,TGCGCCAGCAGCCCCAGGGTCTCCGCGGGGGGGACTACCGGGGAGCTGTTTTTT
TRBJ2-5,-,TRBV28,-,CASSLGARKTQYF,TGTGCCAGCAGTTTAGGGGCGCGGAAGACCCAGTACTTC
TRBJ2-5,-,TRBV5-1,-,CASSLDALAVRETQYF,TGCGCCAGCAGCTTGGATGCTCTAGCCGTAAGGGAGACCCAGTACTTC
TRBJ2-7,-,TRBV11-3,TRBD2,CASSYSGRTEQYF,TGTGCCAGCAGCTATAGCGGGAGAACCGAGCAGTACTTC
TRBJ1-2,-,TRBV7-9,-,CASSFRGIGGYTF,TGTGCCAGCAGCTTTCGGGGAATCGGTGGCTACACCTTC
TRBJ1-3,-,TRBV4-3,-,CASSQDPAGATFSGNTIYF,TGCGCCAGCAGCCAAGATCCTGCAGGGGCGACATTCTCTGGAAACACCATATATTTT
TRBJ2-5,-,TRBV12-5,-,CASGASGEETQYF,TGTGCTAGTGGGGCCTCCGGGGAGGAGACCCAGTACTTC
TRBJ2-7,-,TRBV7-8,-,CASSLAGDEQYF,TGTGCCAGCAGCTTAGCGGGGGACGAGCAGTACTTC
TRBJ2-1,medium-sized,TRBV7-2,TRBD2,CASSSGGNSYNEQFF,TGTGCCAGCAGCTCCGGGGGGAACTCCTACAATGAGCAGTTCTTC
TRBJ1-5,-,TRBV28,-,CASSPRRRSNQPQHF,TGTGCCAGCAGCCCGAGACGGCGGAGCAATCAGCCCCAGCATTTT
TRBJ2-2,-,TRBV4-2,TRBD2,CASSLPRAGVKNTGELFF,TGTGCCAGCAGCCTCCCCCGGGCGGGGGTGAAGAACACCGGGGAGCTGTTTTTT
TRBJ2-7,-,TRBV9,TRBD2,CASSSKAGAYEQYF,TGTGCCAGCAGCTCTAAGGCGGGGGCCTACGAGCAGTACTTC
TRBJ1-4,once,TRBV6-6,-,CASSYSEKLFF,TGTGCCAGCAGTTATAGTGAAAAACTGTTTTTT
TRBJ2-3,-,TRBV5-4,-,CASSRSTDTQYF,TGTGCCAGCAGCCGTAGCACAGATACGCAGTATTTT
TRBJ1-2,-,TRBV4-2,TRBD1,CASSQRTGDGWSYGYTF,TGTGCCAGCAGCCAGAGGACAGGGGACGGTTGGAGCTATGGCTACACCTTC
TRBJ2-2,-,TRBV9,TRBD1,CASSLPTGATGELFF,TGTGCCAGCAGCTTACCGACAGGGGCTACCGGGGAGCTGTTTTTT
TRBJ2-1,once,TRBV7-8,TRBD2,CASRRVPGLAIRGEQFF,TGTGCCAGCCGGCGAGTCCCGGGACTAGCAATAAGGGGTGAGCAGTTCTTC
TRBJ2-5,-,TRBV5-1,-,CASSLDRLQETQYF,TGCGCCAGCAGCTTGGACAGACTTCAAGAGACCCAGTACTTC
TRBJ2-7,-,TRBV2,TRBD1,CASSETLGQGEYEQYF,TGTGCCAGCAGTGAAACTTTGGGACAGGGGGAATACGAGCAGTACTTC
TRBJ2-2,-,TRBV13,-,CASSPQERGFRTGELFF,TGTGCCAGCAGCCCACAGGAGAGGGGTTTCCGTACCGGGGAGCTGTTTTTT
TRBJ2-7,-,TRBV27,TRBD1,CASSHIPGQGEDEQYF,TGTGCCAGCAGTCACATCCCGGGACAGGGTGAGGACGAGCAGTACTTC
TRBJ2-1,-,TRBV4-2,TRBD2,CASSQATSGSYNEQFF,TGTGCCAGCAGCCAAGCGACTAGCGGAAGCTACAATGAGCAGTTCTTC
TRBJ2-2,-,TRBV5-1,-,CASSGTQNTGELFF,TGCGCCAGCAGCGGAACACAGAACACCGGGGAGCTGTTTTTT
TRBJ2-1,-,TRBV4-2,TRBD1,CASSQDFRTGSREFF,TGTGCCAGCAGCCAAGATTTTCGGACAGGGAGCCGTGAGTTCTTC
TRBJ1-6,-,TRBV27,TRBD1,CASSVGTGALTYNSPLHF,TGTGCCAGCAGTGTTGGGACAGGGGCCTTAACCTATAATTCACCCCTCCACTTT
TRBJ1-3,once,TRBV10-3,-,CATTPVSGNTIYF,TGTGCCACCACTCCAGTCTCTGGAAACACCATATATTTT
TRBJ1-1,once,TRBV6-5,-,CASSYLTVMNTEAFF,TGTGCCAGCAGTTACTTGACAGTCATGAACACTGAAGCTTTCTTT
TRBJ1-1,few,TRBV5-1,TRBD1,CASSSNTGGTEAFF,TGCGCCAGCAGCTCGAATACAGGGGGCACTGAAGCTTTCTTT
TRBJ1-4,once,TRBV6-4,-,CASAREVGEKLFF,TGTGCCAGCGCCCGGGAAGTGGGTGAAAAACTGTTTTTT
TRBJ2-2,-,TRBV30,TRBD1,CAWSATGTGDTGELFF,TGTGCCTGGAGCGCGACCGGGACAGGGGACACCGGGGAGCTGTTTTTT